The TCR beta chain under discussion was sequenced for a study of blood T cells in healthy people across ages. Notes on the study in general: Reliance upon unsorted PBMCs precluded definitive naive versus antigen-experienced comparison.

V was clipped by 0 bases and J by 5 bases, with 16 bases between them. The V gene's germline CDR1 is DFQATT and CDR2 SNEGSKA (reference sequence). The CDR3 sequence is 15 residues long. Healthy Russian Caucasian donors spanned ages about 6 to 100 years. Samples each yielded at least 6 micrograms of total RNA. The sample holds many counts of this clonotype. Its cognate antigen is unknown. With a J-beta primer mix and a sample-barcoded 5' primer, a second PCR ran 7 to 11 cycles. MiXCR was run by TCRdb on the 5' RACE reads, yielding one entry per CDR3 protein. The sample has about 680,000 distinct CDR3 sequences; over 45% are singletons.

Specimen: blood. The source of this sequence is a woman aged 60-75 years in good health. The V gene is TRBV20-1, the J gene TRBJ2-5; D may match TRBD1 or TRBD2 (5 bases each). CDR3 in DNA: TGCAGTGCTAGAGATATAAGATTCGGGGCGGAGACCCAGTACTTC. Its protein is CSARDIRFGAETQYF.